Listed below are T cell receptor beta chains from one sample, sequenced in a study of T-cell memory formation after mild COVID-19. TCRdb re-analysed the 5' RACE reads in MiXCR, keeping a single row per CDR3 protein. The profile shows just under 550,000 distinct CDR3 sequences, around 21% of them singletons. Sequenced: PBMCs or a T cell subset sorted from them (not recorded which). These TCRs come from an adult woman who had mild COVID-19 (a few samples of this study predate the infection). Cell type and time point are not known. Each CDR3 is given with its conserved first and last residue. A D gene is named only where the DNA matches it firmly. Clone sizes are given selectively: once, few, many, or a class where the clone is expanded.

v_gene	abundance	d_gene	j_gene	CDR3nt	CDR3aa
TRBV30	many	NA	TRBJ2-2	TGTGCCTGCCAGGGTAACTCCAGGGAGCTGTTTTTT	CACQGNSRELFF
TRBV14	few	TRBD1	TRBJ2-7	TGTGCCAGCAGCCAAGAGTGGGGGACAGTCTACGAGCAGTACTTC	CASSQEWGTVYEQYF
TRBV12-3/TRBV12-4	NA	TRBD2	TRBJ2-2	TGTGCCAGCAGCCCCGGACTAGCGATGGTCGGGGAGCTGTTTTTT	CASSPGLAMVGELFF
TRBV5-6	few	NA	TRBJ2-1	TGTGCCAGCAGCTGGGGGTCTGAGCAGTTCTTC	CASSWGSEQFF
TRBV12-3/TRBV12-4	few	NA	TRBJ2-2	TGTGCCAGCAGTTACCGGGACACCGGGGAGCTGTTTTTT	CASSYRDTGELFF
TRBV7-8	NA	TRBD1	TRBJ1-2	TGTGCCAGCAGCTCAGGGGGGACAGGGCGCGTCCATGGCTACACCTTC	CASSSGGTGRVHGYTF
TRBV7-8	few	TRBD1	TRBJ1-5	TGTGCCAGCAGCTGGGAAAGGGGACAGCGGGACCCCAATCAGCCCCAGCATTTT	CASSWERGQRDPNQPQHF
TRBV6-2/TRBV6-3	NA	TRBD1	TRBJ2-7	TGTGCCAGCAGTTTTTACGGGACAGAAGAGTACGAGCAGTACTTC	CASSFYGTEEYEQYF
TRBV5-8	NA	TRBD2	TRBJ2-3	TGTGCCAGCAGCCCCGTGGGGACTAGCTACACAGATACGCAGTATTTT	CASSPVGTSYTDTQYF
TRBV20-1	few	NA	TRBJ2-7	TGCAGTGCTAGTCAAGGACAGCGCGGAGGAAACTACGAGCAGTACTTC	CSASQGQRGGNYEQYF
TRBV24-1	few	NA	TRBJ1-5	TGTGCCACCAGTGATTTGATGGCGTCCCAGCATTTT	CATSDLMASQHF
TRBV12-3/TRBV12-4	few	TRBD2	TRBJ2-3	TGTGCCAGCAGGCCGACTAGCGGCACAGATACGCAGTATTTT	CASRPTSGTDTQYF
TRBV29-1	NA	TRBD1	TRBJ2-7	TGCAGCGCCTCCCCCCGGGACAGGGGGCACTCCTACGAGCAGTACTTC	CSASPRDRGHSYEQYF
TRBV30	few	NA	TRBJ2-3	TGTGCCTGGACCAAGTGGGTTTGGGGCACAGATACGCAGTATTTT	CAWTKWVWGTDTQYF
TRBV5-4	few	NA	TRBJ2-7	TGTGCCAGCAGCGCCTGGGGGTCGAGCGAGCAGTACTTC	CASSAWGSSEQYF
TRBV5-1	NA	NA	TRBJ1-2	TGCGCCAGCAGTTTAACCGGGACGGAGTCCTATGGCTACACCTTC	CASSLTGTESYGYTF
TRBV7-9	many	TRBD1	TRBJ1-1	TGTGCCAGCAGCCCCCGACAGGGAACCACTGAAGCTTTCTTT	CASSPRQGTTEAFF
TRBV6-6	NA	NA	TRBJ1-1	TGTGCCAGCAGTTATAGGACAGAGAACACTGAAGCTTTCTTT	CASSYRTENTEAFF
TRBV5-1	few	NA	TRBJ2-5	TGCGCCAGCAGCTTGGTGGCAGGGCAACAAGAGACCCAGTACTTC	CASSLVAGQQETQYF
TRBV7-7	NA	NA	TRBJ2-5	TGTGCTACCGCAGGGGCCGCGGGTGAGACCCAGTACTTC	CATAGAAGETQYF
TRBV6-5	many	NA	TRBJ1-1	TGTGCCAGCAGTTGGGGAGAGAACACTGAAGCTTTCTTT	CASSWGENTEAFF
TRBV7-3	NA	TRBD2	TRBJ2-1	TGTGCCAGCAGCCTGACGACTAGCACAGTTGAGCAGTTCTTC	CASSLTTSTVEQFF
TRBV7-2	many	NA	TRBJ1-3	TGTGCCAGCAGTGAAGGAAACACCATATATTTT	CASSEGNTIYF
TRBV27	NA	NA	TRBJ1-6	TGTGCCAGCAGGCCAGGAAACGGCGGGGCACCCCTCCACTTT	CASRPGNGGAPLHF
TRBV24-1	NA	NA	TRBJ2-1	TGTGCCACCAGTGATTTGCACGGGGACTACAATGAGCAGTTCTTC	CATSDLHGDYNEQFF
TRBV14	NA	NA	TRBJ1-1	TGTGCCAGCAGTATGGAGATGGGGCGCACTGAAGCTTTCTTT	CASSMEMGRTEAFF
TRBV4-1	NA	TRBD2	TRBJ2-5	TGCGCCAGCAGCCAAGCCGGAGTAGCGGGGACTCAAGAGACCCAGTACTTC	CASSQAGVAGTQETQYF
TRBV5-5	few	NA	TRBJ1-2	TGTGCCAGCAGCTTGGGCCGGGGCTATGGCTACACCTTC	CASSLGRGYGYTF
TRBV11-2	NA	TRBD1	TRBJ2-7	TGTGCCAGCAGCTTTGGATCAGGGGGCCCCTACGAGCAGTACTTC	CASSFGSGGPYEQYF
TRBV7-6	NA	NA	TRBJ1-1	TGTGCCAGCAGCTCCAGCGTCGGGCCATGGACTGAAGCTTTCTTT	CASSSSVGPWTEAFF
TRBV4-2	NA	TRBD2	TRBJ2-7	TGTGCCAGCAGCCAAGGACTAGCCCTGTCCTACGAGCAGTACTTC	CASSQGLALSYEQYF
TRBV12-3/TRBV12-4	few	NA	TRBJ1-2	TGTGCCAGCAGTTTAGGAGCACGGATCCACTATGGCTACACCTTC	CASSLGARIHYGYTF
TRBV12-3/TRBV12-4	few	NA	TRBJ1-5	TGTGCCAGCAGTTTAGCGCGCAATCAGCCCCAGCATTTT	CASSLARNQPQHF
TRBV4-1	NA	NA	TRBJ1-4	TGCGCCAGCAGCCAAGGGCCGGATAATGAAAAACTGTTTTTT	CASSQGPDNEKLFF
TRBV29-1	NA	NA	TRBJ2-7	TGCAGCGTTGTGAATCCTGGACAGAAAGGGGACGAGCAGTACTTC	CSVVNPGQKGDEQYF
TRBV4-1	NA	NA	TRBJ2-5	TGCGCCAGCAGCCCCAGGGACACTCGGAACCAAGAGACCCAGTACTTC	CASSPRDTRNQETQYF
TRBV11-3	NA	NA	TRBJ2-7	TGTGCCAGCAGCTTAAATCCGGAGTCCTACGAGCAGTACTTC	CASSLNPESYEQYF
TRBV12-3/TRBV12-4	once	NA	TRBJ2-7	TGTGCCAGCAGTTTGTCCAGGTCCGGTTACGAGCAGTACTTC	CASSLSRSGYEQYF
TRBV27	few	NA	TRBJ1-5	TGTGCCAGCCGACAGGCGATTAATCAGCCCCAGCATTTT	CASRQAINQPQHF
TRBV5-1	few	NA	TRBJ2-4	TGCGCCAGCAGCCGCCCCGCAGGGGTTACTCAGTACTTC	CASSRPAGVTQYF
TRBV7-9	NA	NA	TRBJ1-1	TGTGCCAGCAGCAAGCTGACTAGCGCCCACACTGAAGCTTTCTTT	CASSKLTSAHTEAFF
TRBV18	many	NA	TRBJ2-3	TGTGCCAGCTCACCTTCACAGGGAACAGATACGCAGTATTTT	CASSPSQGTDTQYF
TRBV5-1	NA	TRBD1	TRBJ1-2	TGCGCCAGCAGCGAAATACAGGGGGCTGGGGGCTACACCTTC	CASSEIQGAGGYTF
TRBV7-9	many	NA	TRBJ2-1	TGTGCCAGCAGCTTGAAACTAGTATCAGAGCAGTTCTTC	CASSLKLVSEQFF
TRBV20-1	few	NA	TRBJ1-1	TGCAGTGCTTACCCTGATGGGAACACTGAAGCTTTCTTT	CSAYPDGNTEAFF
TRBV5-1	NA	TRBD1	TRBJ2-5	TGCGCCAGCAGCTTGGGGGACAGCTTCTACCAAGAGACCCAGTACTTC	CASSLGDSFYQETQYF
TRBV12-3/TRBV12-4	NA	TRBD1	TRBJ2-7	TGTGCCAGCAGTTCTTATTCGACAGGGGGCTCCTACGAGCAGTACTTC	CASSSYSTGGSYEQYF
TRBV7-9	NA	TRBD2	TRBJ2-7	TGTGCCAGCAGCACCGGGACTAGCGGCCCGCGGCCCTACGAGCAGTACTTC	CASSTGTSGPRPYEQYF
TRBV5-1	NA	TRBD2	TRBJ2-3	TGCGCCAGCAGCGTCGGGGCCGGGGGGAGCACAGATACGCAGTATTTT	CASSVGAGGSTDTQYF
TRBV11-2	NA	NA	TRBJ2-3	TGTGCCAGCAGCTTCGACCCGACTAAAGATACGCAGTATTTT	CASSFDPTKDTQYF
TRBV7-9	NA	NA	TRBJ2-5	TGTGCCAGCAGTAGGAGTACCCCAGAGACCCAGTACTTC	CASSRSTPETQYF
TRBV7-9	NA	NA	TRBJ2-1	TGTGCCAGCACACTAGATAACAATGAGCAGTTCTTC	CASTLDNNEQFF
TRBV9	few	TRBD2	TRBJ2-2	TGTGCCAGCAGCGTAGAATTGCTAGCGGGGGCGAACACCGGGGAGCTGTTTTTT	CASSVELLAGANTGELFF
TRBV18	NA	TRBD1	TRBJ1-1	TGTGCCAGCTCACCACGGGACAGGGCTGCTGAAGCTTTCTTT	CASSPRDRAAEAFF
TRBV24-1	NA	NA	TRBJ2-2	TGTGCCACCAGTGACCCTACAAGGAACACCGGGGAGCTGTTTTTT	CATSDPTRNTGELFF
TRBV14	few	NA	TRBJ2-7	TGTGCCAGCAGCCAAACCCTACAAGAATACCCCCGATTC	CASSQTLQEYPRF
TRBV12-3/TRBV12-4	many	TRBD1	TRBJ2-1	TGTGCCAGCAGTAGGACAGGGACCTACAATGAGCAGTTCTTC	CASSRTGTYNEQFF
TRBV5-5	many	NA	TRBJ2-3	TGTGCCAGCAGCTTGGCCTACGGGAGCACAGATACGCAGTATTTT	CASSLAYGSTDTQYF